Each of the 10 T cell receptor beta chains below was sequenced from the same sample in a study of blood T cell repertoires in COVID-19. Profiled with immunoSEQ multiplex PCR; TCRdb holds only in-frame clones, not every one. The table records around 150,000 clones, more than 60% of them present only once. Source material: peripheral blood. The receptor set was obtained from a man aged 65 to 79 with acute or convalescent COVID-19.

This clone was seen just once. The chain has TRBV6-5 and TRBJ1-1, with D uncertain. CDR1 MNHEY and CDR2 SVGAGI come from the germline V gene. This CDR3 comprises 11 residues. V shed 6 bases and J shed 11 bases, with 13 bases lying between them. This CDR3 reads CASRGLLEAFF. The CDR3 bases are TGTGCCAGCAGAGGACTGTTGGAGGCTTTCTTT.

This chain connects TRBV3-1 (or the pseudogene TRBV3-2) to TRBJ1-1, with D tentatively TRBD1 (5 bases). Deletions cut 0 bases from V and 5 bases from J, with 7 bases between. The CDR3 covers 13 residues. Germline loops: CDR1 LGHDT, CDR2 YNNKEL (reference sequence). The CDR3 nucleotides read TGTGCCAGCAGCCAAGATCGGGGGACTGAAGCTTTCTTT. Protein: CASSQDRGTEAFF.

The chain employs TRBV7-9 and TRBJ1-2, with D possibly TRBD1 on 5 matching bases. Trimming removed 5 bases at V and 4 bases at J, with 8 bases between. The V gene's germline CDR1 is SEHNR and CDR2 FQNEAQ (reference sequence). The CDR3 runs 12 residues. This CDR3 reads CASSPDIYGYTF. For the CDR3, the DNA is TGTGCCAGCAGCCCGGACATCTATGGCTACACCTTC. Combining the CDR3 with reference TRBV7-9 and TRBJ1-2 gives the whole variable domain DTGVSQNPRHKITKRGQNVTFRCDPISEHNRLYWYRQTLGQGPEFLTYFQNEAQLEKSRLLSDRFSAERPKGSFSTLEIQRTEQGDSAMYLCASSPDIYGYTFGSGTRLTVV.

This chain uses TRBV27 with TRBJ2-7; TRBD2 agrees at 12 bases. Germline CDR1 and CDR2: MNHEY and SMNVEV (reference sequence). V was pared by 5 bases and J by 0 bases, with 5 bases of the junction left unmatched. CDR3 length equals 16 residues. Here the CDR3 DNA reads TGTGCCAGCAGTCCATCTAGCGGGAGGGTCTCCTACGAGCAGTACTTC. This encodes CASSPSSGRVSYEQYF.

The chain joins TRBV2 to TRBJ2-3; D not certain. CDR1 and CDR2 from the germline V gene are SNHLY and FYNNEI. V was pared by 3 bases and J by 8 bases, with 12 bases between. The CDR3 has 13 amino acids. This chain's CDR3 is CASSDFGYATQYF. CDR3 nucleotide sequence: TGTGCCAGCAGTGACTTCGGGTATGCTACGCAGTATTTT. The full variable domain, in which reference TRBV2 and TRBJ2-3 provide the parts outside the CDR3, is EPEVTQTPSHQVTQMGQEVILRCVPISNHLYFYWYRQILGQKVEFLVSFYNNEISEKSEIFDDQFSVERPDGSNFTLKIRSTKLEDSAMYFCASSDFGYATQYFGPGTRLTVL.

V is TRBV29-1 and J is TRBJ2-1, with 12 bases lining up with TRBD2. Germline V lookup: CDR1 SQVTM, CDR2 ANQGSEA. Unmatched junction bases numbered 14, after V lost 3 bases and J lost 8 bases. The CDR3 has 17 amino acids. CDR3 sequence: CSVDPYSWASGGDEQFF. CDR3 DNA: TGCAGCGTTGATCCCTATTCTTGGGCTAGCGGGGGGGATGAGCAGTTCTTC.

The genes are TRBV9 and TRBJ2-5; D might be TRBD1 (5 bases). The V gene lost 0 bases and the J gene lost 5 bases, with 11 bases spanning the gap. Germline CDR1 and CDR2: SGDLS and YYNGEE. CDR3 length equals 14 residues. CDR3 bases: TGTGCCAGCAGCGTAGCTCTCAGGGCCGAGACCCAGTACTTC. Translating it yields CASSVALRAETQYF.

This chain's CDR3 is CASRSRDYNQPQHF. The DNA of the CDR3 is TGTGCCAGTAGGTCCCGGGACTACAATCAGCCCCAGCATTTT. V usage is TRBV19 and J usage is TRBJ1-5; a possible D gene is TRBD1 (5 bases). Germline CDR1 and CDR2: LNHDA and SQIVND (reference sequence). The CDR3 consists of 14 residues. Trimming took off 6 bases at V and 3 bases at J, with 12 bases between the two ends.

The chain is built from TRBV5-5 and TRBJ2-7; weak D call: TRBD2 (7 bases). The V end lost 0 bases, the J end lost 1 base, and 17 bases lay between the germline ends. CDR3 length: 17 amino acids. Germline assignment: CDR1 SGHKS and CDR2 YYEKEE (reference sequence). CDR3 nucleotide sequence: TGTGCCAGCAGCTTGGCTAGCGGCGGGACACAATCCTACGAGCAGTACTTC. Its protein is CASSLASGGTQSYEQYF.

The chain has TRBV7-2 and TRBJ1-6, with a possible D match to TRBD1 (6 bases). There are 15 residues in the CDR3. Looked up from germline, CDR1 is SGHTA and CDR2 is FQGNSA. Trimming cost V 5 bases and J 7 bases, with 15 bases left between them. This CDR3 is CASSLQAGGNSPLHF. In nucleotides, the CDR3 is TGTGCCAGCAGCCTCCAGGCGGGGGGCAATTCACCCCTCCACTTT.